This T cell receptor beta chain was identified during a study of T cells after yellow fever vaccination. V dropped 0 bases and J dropped 3; count of bases not matched to a gene: 4. Germline V gene data show CDR1 as SGHRS and CDR2 as YFSETQ. The CDR3 length is 16 residues. Findings of the study overall: Bulk-population clonotypes that are abundant could appear as contaminants in FACS-sorted repertoires.

They built TCR cDNA with 5'RACE template switching, a step that put in a universal primer site and UMIs. TCRdb passed the 5' RACE reads through MiXCR, listing each CDR3 protein once. Of 400,000 to 650,000 distinct CDR3 sequences in the sample, around a fifth were seen once. Comment on this clonotype: What it recognizes is unknown.

The V and J genes are TRBV5-1 and TRBJ2-1, with 9 bases that match TRBD1. Sequencing used PBMCs, obtained around 3 weeks after the first yellow fever vaccination. The origin of this receptor is a man between 18 and 35 years old who received the YFV17D yellow fever vaccine. Here the CDR3 reads CASSLVWTGDYNEQFF. In DNA, the CDR3 is TGCGCCAGCAGCTTGGTGTGGACAGGGGACTACAATGAGCAGTTCTTC.